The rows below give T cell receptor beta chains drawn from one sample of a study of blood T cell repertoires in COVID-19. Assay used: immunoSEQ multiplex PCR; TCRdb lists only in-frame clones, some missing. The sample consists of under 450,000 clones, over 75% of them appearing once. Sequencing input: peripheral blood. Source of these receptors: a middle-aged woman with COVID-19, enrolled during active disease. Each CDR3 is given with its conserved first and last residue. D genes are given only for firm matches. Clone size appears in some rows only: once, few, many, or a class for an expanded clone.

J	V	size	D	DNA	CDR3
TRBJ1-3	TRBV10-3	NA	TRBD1	TGTGCCATCAAGAGGGACAGGGCTGGAAACACCATATATTTT	CAIKRDRAGNTIYF
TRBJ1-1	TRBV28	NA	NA	TGTGCCACCCGTTGGGCCGAGACCTTGAACACTGAAGCTTTCTTT	CATRWAETLNTEAFF
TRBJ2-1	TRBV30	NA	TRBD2	TGTGCCTGGAGAAGGCTAGCGGGCTCCTACAATGAGCAGTTCTTC	CAWRRLAGSYNEQFF
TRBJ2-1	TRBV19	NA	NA	TGTGCCAGTACCCGCGGGATCCCCAATGAGCAGTTCTTC	CASTRGIPNEQFF
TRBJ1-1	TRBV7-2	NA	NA	TGTGCCAGCAGTCCGGTGGTAGACACTGAAGCTTTCTTT	CASSPVVDTEAFF
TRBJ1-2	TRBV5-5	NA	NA	TGTGCCAGCAGCTCCCCGGACAAAGTTCCTTATGGCTACACCTTC	CASSSPDKVPYGYTF
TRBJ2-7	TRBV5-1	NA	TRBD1	TGCGCCAGCAGGTTGAGTGGTGCAGGGGGAGTAATCAGCCGGAGGATCTACGAGCAGTACTTC	CASRLSGAGGVISRRIYEQYF
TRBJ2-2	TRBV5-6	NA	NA	TGTGCCAGCAGCTTCACAGTCGCGGGGCACACCGGGGAGCTGTTTTTT	CASSFTVAGHTGELFF
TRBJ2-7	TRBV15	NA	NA	TGTGCCACCAGCAGAGAGGGGACATTAGCGGGCGAGCAGTACTTC	CATSREGTLAGEQYF
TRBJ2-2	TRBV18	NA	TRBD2	TGTGCCAGCTCACCACCGTTAGCGGGAGGGCCCGGGGAGCTGTTTTTT	CASSPPLAGGPGELFF
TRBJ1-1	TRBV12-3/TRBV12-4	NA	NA	TGTGCCAGCGGAGTGGGTGCTTTCTTT	CASGVGAFF
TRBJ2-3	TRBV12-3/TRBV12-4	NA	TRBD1	TGTGCCAGCGGACAGGGAACAGATACGCAGTATTTT	CASGQGTDTQYF
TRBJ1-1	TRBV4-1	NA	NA	TGCGCCAGCAGCCAAGATTTCGGCGGGTTGGGTTGGGGGCGCGTATCTTTCTTT	CASSQDFGGLGWGRVSFF
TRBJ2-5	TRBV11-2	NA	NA	TGTGCCAGCAGCTTAAAGGGGGGGCTGGGGCAAGAGACCCAGTACTTC	CASSLKGGLGQETQYF
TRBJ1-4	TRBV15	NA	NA	TGTGCCACCAGCAGAGGCCCAAGAGCAACTAATGAAAAACTGTTTTTT	CATSRGPRATNEKLFF
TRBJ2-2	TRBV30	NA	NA	TGTGCCTGGAGTGGGGCAGGGATCGGGGAGCTGTTTTTT	CAWSGAGIGELFF
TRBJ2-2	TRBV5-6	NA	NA	TGTGCCAGCAGATTGACTAGTGGAAGGACCGGGGAGCTGTTTTTT	CASRLTSGRTGELFF
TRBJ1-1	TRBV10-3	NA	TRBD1	TGTGCCATCAGAACAGGGGAAAACACTGAAGCTTTCTTT	CAIRTGENTEAFF
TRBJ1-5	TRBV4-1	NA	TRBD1	TGCGCCAGCAGCCAATTTCAGGGGGCGAGCAATCAGCCCCAGCATTTT	CASSQFQGASNQPQHF
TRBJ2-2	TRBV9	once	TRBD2	TGTGCCAGCAGCCCGGGACTAGCGGGAGGGCCAGGCACCGGGGAGCTGTTTTTT	CASSPGLAGGPGTGELFF
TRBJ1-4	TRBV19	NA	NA	TGTGCCAGTAGTATACGTCAGGGGATTGGAACTAATGAAAAACTGTTTTTT	CASSIRQGIGTNEKLFF
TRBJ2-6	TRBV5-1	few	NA	TGCGCCAGCAGTCCGACAGGTAGTAACTCTGGGGCCAACGTCCTGACTTTC	CASSPTGSNSGANVLTF
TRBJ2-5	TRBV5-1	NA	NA	TGCGCCAGCAGCTTGGGGGGCGCCGAGACCCAGTACTTC	CASSLGGAETQYF
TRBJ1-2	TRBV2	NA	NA	TGTGCCAGCAGTGAAACAGCCTATGGCTACACCTTC	CASSETAYGYTF
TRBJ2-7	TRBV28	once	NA	TGTGCCAGCTCTGAAAACCGGGACACCCACTACGAGCAGTACTTC	CASSENRDTHYEQYF